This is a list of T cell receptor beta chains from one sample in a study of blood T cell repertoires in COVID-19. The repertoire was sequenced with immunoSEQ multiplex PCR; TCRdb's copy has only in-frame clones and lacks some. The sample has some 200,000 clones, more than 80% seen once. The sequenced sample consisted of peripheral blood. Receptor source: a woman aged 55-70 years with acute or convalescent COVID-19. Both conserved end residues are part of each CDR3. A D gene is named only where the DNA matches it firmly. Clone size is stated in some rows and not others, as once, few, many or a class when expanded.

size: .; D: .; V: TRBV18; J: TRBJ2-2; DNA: TGTGCCAGCTCCCCTAGTTTCAGGGGCACCGGGGAGCTGTTTTTT; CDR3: CASSPSFRGTGELFF
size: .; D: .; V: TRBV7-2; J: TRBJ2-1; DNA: TGTGCCAGCAGCTTAGCGCCCGGTAGCTATGAGCAGTTCTTC; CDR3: CASSLAPGSYEQFF
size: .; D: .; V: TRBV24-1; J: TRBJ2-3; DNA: TGTGCCACCAGTGATTTCTCAGGTACAGATACGCAGTATTTT; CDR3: CATSDFSGTDTQYF
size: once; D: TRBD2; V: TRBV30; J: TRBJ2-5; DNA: TGTGCCTGGAGTGTACTTTTTGCCGGGACTAGCGGGGCTAAGGCTATGTCCCAGTACTTC; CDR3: CAWSVLFAGTSGAKAMSQYF
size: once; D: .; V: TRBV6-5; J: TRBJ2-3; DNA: TGTGCCAGCGGGCGACTAGGTTTTTTCGTAGATACGCAGTATTTT; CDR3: CASGRLGFFVDTQYF
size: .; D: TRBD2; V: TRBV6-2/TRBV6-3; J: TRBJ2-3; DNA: TGTGCCAGCAGTTACGGCGGGAGGGACAGAGATACGCAGTATTTT; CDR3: CASSYGGRDRDTQYF
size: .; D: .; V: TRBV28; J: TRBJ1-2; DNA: TGTGCCAGCAGTTTAACAGGGATCGCTAACTATGGCTACACCTTC; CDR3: CASSLTGIANYGYTF
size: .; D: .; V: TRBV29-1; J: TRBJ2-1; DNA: TGCAGCGTAGAAGGACTGTATACCTACAATGAGCAGTTCTTC; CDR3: CSVEGLYTYNEQFF
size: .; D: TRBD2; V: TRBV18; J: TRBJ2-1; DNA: TGTGCCAGCTCACCAAGCAGGAGCGGGGGGCACAATGAGCAGTTCTTC; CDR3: CASSPSRSGGHNEQFF
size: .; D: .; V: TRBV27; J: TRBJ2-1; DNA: TGTGCCAGCAGTTTAACCAGACTCGTCAATGAGCAGTTCTTC; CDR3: CASSLTRLVNEQFF
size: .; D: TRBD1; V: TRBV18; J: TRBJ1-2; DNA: TGTGCCAGCGGCCCAGGGGGGCTTGTGGGCTACACCTTC; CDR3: CASGPGGLVGYTF
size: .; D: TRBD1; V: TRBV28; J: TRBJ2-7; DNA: TGTGCCAGCACCTCCGGGACAGGCGTCCGCGAGCAGTACTTC; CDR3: CASTSGTGVREQYF
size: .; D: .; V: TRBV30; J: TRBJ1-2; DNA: TGTGCCTGGAGTTCTACCCGGGGAAAGGGTGGCTACACCTTC; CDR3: CAWSSTRGKGGYTF
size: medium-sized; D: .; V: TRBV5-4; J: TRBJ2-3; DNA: TGTGCCAGCAGCTCGGGCACAGATACGCAGTATTTT; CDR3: CASSSGTDTQYF
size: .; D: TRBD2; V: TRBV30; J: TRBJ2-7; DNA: TGTGCCTGGAGTCCTCCAGCGGGAGGGCCCTACGAGCAGTACTTC; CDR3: CAWSPPAGGPYEQYF
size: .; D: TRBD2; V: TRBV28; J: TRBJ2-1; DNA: TGTGCCAGCAGTTACCCCCCGGGACTAGCGGAATCCTTGAACTACAATGAGCAGTTCTTC; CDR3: CASSYPPGLAESLNYNEQFF
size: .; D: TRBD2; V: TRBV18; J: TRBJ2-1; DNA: TGTGCCAGCTCACCACGTGGGAGGGCCCTCTACAATGAGCAGTTCTTC; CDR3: CASSPRGRALYNEQFF
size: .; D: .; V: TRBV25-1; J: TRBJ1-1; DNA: TGTGCCAGCAGCCGGGAGGTAGACACTGAAGCTTTCTTT; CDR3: CASSREVDTEAFF
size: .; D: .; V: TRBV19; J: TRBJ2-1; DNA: TGTGCCAGTAGTAGCGGGACCTTACTCAATGAGCAGTTCTTC; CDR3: CASSSGTLLNEQFF
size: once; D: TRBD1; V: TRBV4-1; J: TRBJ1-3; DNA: TGCGCCAGCAGCCAAGAAGGGACAGGCACCATATATTTT; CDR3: CASSQEGTGTIYF
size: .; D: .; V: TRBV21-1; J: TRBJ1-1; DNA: TGTGCCAGCAGCAACGGGGAAGCTTTCTTT; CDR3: CASSNGEAFF
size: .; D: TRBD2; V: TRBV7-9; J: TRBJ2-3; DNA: TGTGCCAGCAGCTCTCGACTAGCGGCGTTCACAGATACGCAGTATTTT; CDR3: CASSSRLAAFTDTQYF
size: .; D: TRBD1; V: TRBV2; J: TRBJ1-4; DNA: TGTGCCAGCAGTAAACAGGGGGCGTATGATGAAAAACTGTTTTTT; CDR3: CASSKQGAYDEKLFF
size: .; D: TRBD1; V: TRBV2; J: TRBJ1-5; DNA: TGTGCCAGCAGTAACGACAGGGGACGGAATCAGCCCCAGCATTTT; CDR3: CASSNDRGRNQPQHF
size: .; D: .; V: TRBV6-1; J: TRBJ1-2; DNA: TGTGCCAGCAGTGAAGCGGGCCGTCGAGGCTACACCTTC; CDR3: CASSEAGRRGYTF
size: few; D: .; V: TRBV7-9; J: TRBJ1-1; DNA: TGTGCCAGCAGCTTGATGGGCAGGGTTGTTGCTTTCTTT; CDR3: CASSLMGRVVAFF
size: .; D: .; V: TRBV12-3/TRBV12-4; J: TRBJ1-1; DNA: TGTGCCAGCAGCTCCCCAACACAGTTAGAAGCTTTCTTT; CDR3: CASSSPTQLEAFF
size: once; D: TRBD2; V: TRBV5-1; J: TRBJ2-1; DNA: TGCGCCAGCAGCTCAGGACTAGCGGGAGGAAATGAGCAGTTCTTC; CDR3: CASSSGLAGGNEQFF
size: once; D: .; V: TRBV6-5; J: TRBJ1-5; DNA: TGTGCCAGCAGAACGGGAGGTAACAATCAGCCCCAGCATTTT; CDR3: CASRTGGNNQPQHF
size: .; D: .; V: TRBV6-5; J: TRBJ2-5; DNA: TGTGCCAGCAGTTACAACTTCCAGGTGGAGACCCAGTACTTC; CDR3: CASSYNFQVETQYF
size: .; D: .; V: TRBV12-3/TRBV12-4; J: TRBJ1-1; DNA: TGTGCCAGCAGTTTGGGCGGGGGGACTGAAGCTTTCTTT; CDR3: CASSLGGGTEAFF
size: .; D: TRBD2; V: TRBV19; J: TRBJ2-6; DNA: TGTGCCAGTAGTCTCCGGACTAGCGGGGTCCCTTCTGGGGCCAACGTCCTGACTTTC; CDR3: CASSLRTSGVPSGANVLTF
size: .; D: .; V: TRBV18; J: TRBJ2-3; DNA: TGTGCCAGCTCACCCCTAGGCACAGATACGCAGTATTTT; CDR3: CASSPLGTDTQYF
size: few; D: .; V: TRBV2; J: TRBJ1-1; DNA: TGTGCCAGCAGTGAGAACAGGGATACTGAAGCTTTCTTT; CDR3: CASSENRDTEAFF
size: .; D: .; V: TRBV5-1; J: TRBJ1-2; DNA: TGCGCCAGCAGCTTGGCCAAAGCGGACTATGGCTACACCTTC; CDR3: CASSLAKADYGYTF
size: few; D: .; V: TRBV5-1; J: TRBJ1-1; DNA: TGCGCCAGCAGCTTGGTTGACCTAACGGGGGACACTGAAGCTTTCTTT; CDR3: CASSLVDLTGDTEAFF
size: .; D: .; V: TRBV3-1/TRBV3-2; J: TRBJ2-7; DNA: TGTGCCAGCAGCATCTCCGTCTACGAGCAGTACTTC; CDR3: CASSISVYEQYF
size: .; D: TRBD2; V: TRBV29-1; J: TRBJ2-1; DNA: TGCAGCGTTGCGGCTACTAGCGTCCATGAGCAGTTCTTC; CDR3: CSVAATSVHEQFF
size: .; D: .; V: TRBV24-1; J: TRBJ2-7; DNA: TGTGCCACCAGTGGGAGCGGAGGGGCCTACGAGCAGTACTTC; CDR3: CATSGSGGAYEQYF
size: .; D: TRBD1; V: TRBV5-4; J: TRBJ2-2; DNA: TGTGCCAGCAGTCCTCGACAGGGGGCAAACACCGGGGAGCTGTTTTTT; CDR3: CASSPRQGANTGELFF
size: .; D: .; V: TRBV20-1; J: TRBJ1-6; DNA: TGCAGTGCTAGTTGGACATACCGGGATAATTCACCCCTCCACTTT; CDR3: CSASWTYRDNSPLHF